The rows below give T cell receptor beta chains drawn from one sample of a study of blood T cell repertoires in COVID-19. Sequencing used immunoSEQ multiplex PCR; TCRdb keeps in-frame clones, though not all of them. The sample has about 260,000 clones, around 87% seen once. The sample comprised peripheral blood. These TCRs come from a woman in her fifties or sixties with COVID-19, enrolled during active disease. CDR3s include the opening cysteine and the closing phenylalanine or tryptophan.

TRBJ2-2 | TRBV11-3 | CASSSRQNTGELFF
TRBJ2-2 | TRBV6-2/TRBV6-3 | CASSPRRWADTGELFF
TRBJ2-7 | TRBV11-2 | CASSLAGLRVYEQYF
TRBJ1-6 | TRBV30 | CAWNLHRGNSPLHF
TRBJ2-7 | TRBV6-5 | CASSSGQGGYEQYF
TRBJ1-3 | TRBV5-1 | CASSLGGNSGNTIYF
TRBJ1-5 | TRBV6-4 | CASSVDTAQPQHF
TRBJ1-6 | TRBV30 | CAWQEENNSPLHF
TRBJ2-7 | TRBV6-5 | CASSSLDTQGEQYF
TRBJ2-7 | TRBV29-1 | CSVGVSYEQYF
TRBJ2-1 | TRBV9 | CASSSGLAGGRDNEQFF
TRBJ1-5 | TRBV19 | CASKPSGQGDQPQHF
TRBJ1-6 | TRBV6-5 | CASRYRGAYNSPLHF
TRBJ2-5 | TRBV7-9 | CASSMDLSGSDETQYF
TRBJ1-2 | TRBV29-1 | CSVDRGASGYTF
TRBJ1-1 | TRBV4-3 | CASSQGQGRNTEAFF
TRBJ2-1 | TRBV5-1 | CASSLGGHNNEQFF
TRBJ1-1 | TRBV18 | CASSPQGRGTEAFF
TRBJ1-2 | TRBV7-2 | CASSLVQGPYGYTF
TRBJ2-5 | TRBV24-1 | CATSPGFERSRGTQYF